This T cell receptor (beta chain) was sequenced in a study of blood T cell repertoires in COVID-19. Study information: Some COVID-19 samples were acute and others convalescent; all came from the United States, Italy and Spain.

Method: immunoSEQ multiplex PCR; TCRdb's copy keeps in-frame clones and lacks some. There are under 350,000 clones in the sample; 80% to 95% occur only once, and approximately 7.5% lies in the top ten. The junction had 4 bases not matched to a gene; V was cut back by 6 bases and J by 6 bases. CDR1 and CDR2 (germline): SNHLY, FYNNEI. CDR3 length: 14 amino acids. The receptor comes from a woman in her twenties or thirties with COVID-19, enrolled during active disease. The sample taken for sequencing was peripheral blood. This rearrangement joins TRBV2 to TRBJ1-5, with 11 positions matching TRBD1. In DNA, the CDR3 is TGTGCCAGCAGCGATGGGACAGGGGGTCAGCCCCAGCATTTT. Amino acid sequence: CASSDGTGGQPQHF. Full variable domain (outside the CDR3, taken from reference TRBV2 and TRBJ1-5): EPEVTQTPSHQVTQMGQEVILRCVPISNHLYFYWYRQILGQKVEFLVSFYNNEISEKSEIFDDQFSVERPDGSNFTLKIRSTKLEDSAMYFCASSDGTGGQPQHFGDGTRLSIL.